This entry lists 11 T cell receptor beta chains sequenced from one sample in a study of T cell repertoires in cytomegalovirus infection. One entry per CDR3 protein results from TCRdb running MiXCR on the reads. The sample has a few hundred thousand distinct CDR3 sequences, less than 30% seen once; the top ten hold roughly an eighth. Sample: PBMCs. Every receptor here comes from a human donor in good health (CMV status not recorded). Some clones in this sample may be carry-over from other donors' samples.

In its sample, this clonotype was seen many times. The CDR3 sequence is CASSAGYPRAQETQYF. The DNA of the CDR3 is TGTGCCAGCAGCGCCGGTTATCCGCGGGCCCAAGAGACCCAGTACTTC. The chain couples TRBV7-6 to TRBJ2-5; possibly TRBD2 for D (5 bases). Trimming pared 5 bases from V and 1 base from J, leaving 17 bases between. CDR1 and CDR2 from the germline V gene are SGHVS and FNYEAQ. The CDR3 covers 16 residues.

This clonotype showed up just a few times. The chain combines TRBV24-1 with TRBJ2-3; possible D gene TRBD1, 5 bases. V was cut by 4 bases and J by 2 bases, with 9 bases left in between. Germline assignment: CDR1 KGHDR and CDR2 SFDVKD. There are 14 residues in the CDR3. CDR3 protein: CATSERQITDTQYF. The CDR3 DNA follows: TGTGCCACCAGTGAAAGACAGATCACAGATACGCAGTATTTT.

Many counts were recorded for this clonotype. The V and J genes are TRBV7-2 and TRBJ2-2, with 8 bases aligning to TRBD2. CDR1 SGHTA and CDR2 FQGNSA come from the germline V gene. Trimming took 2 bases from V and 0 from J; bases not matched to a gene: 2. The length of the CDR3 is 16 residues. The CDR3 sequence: CASSLRLATNTGELFF. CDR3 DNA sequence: TGTGCCAGCAGCTTAAGACTAGCGACGAACACCGGGGAGCTGTTTTTT.

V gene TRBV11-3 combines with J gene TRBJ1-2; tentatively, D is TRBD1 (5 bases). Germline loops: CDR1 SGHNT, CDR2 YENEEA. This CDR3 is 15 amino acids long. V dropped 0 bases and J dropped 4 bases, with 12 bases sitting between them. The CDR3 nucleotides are TGTGCCAGCAGCTTAGATCCAAGGGGCATCTATGGCTACACCTTC. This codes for CASSLDPRGIYGYTF.

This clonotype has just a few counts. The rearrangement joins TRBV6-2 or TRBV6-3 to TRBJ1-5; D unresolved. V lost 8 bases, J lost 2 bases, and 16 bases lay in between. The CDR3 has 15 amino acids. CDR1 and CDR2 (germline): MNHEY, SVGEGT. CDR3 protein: CASGSLAQRNQPQHF. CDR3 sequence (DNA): TGTGCCAGCGGGTCCCTCGCGCAGCGCAATCAGCCCCAGCATTTT.

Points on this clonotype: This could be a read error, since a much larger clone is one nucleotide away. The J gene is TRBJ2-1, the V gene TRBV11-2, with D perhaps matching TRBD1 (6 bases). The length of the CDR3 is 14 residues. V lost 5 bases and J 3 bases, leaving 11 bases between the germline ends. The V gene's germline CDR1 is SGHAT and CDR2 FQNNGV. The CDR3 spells CASSHRTDYNEQFF. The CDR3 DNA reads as TGTGCCAGCAGCCACCGGACAGACTACAATGAGCAGTTCTTC.

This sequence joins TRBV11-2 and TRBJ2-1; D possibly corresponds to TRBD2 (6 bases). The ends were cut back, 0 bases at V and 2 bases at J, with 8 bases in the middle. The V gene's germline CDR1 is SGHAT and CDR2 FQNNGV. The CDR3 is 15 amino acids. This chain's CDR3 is CASSLDWGAYNEQFF. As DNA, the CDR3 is TGTGCCAGCAGCTTAGATTGGGGGGCCTACAATGAGCAGTTCTTC.

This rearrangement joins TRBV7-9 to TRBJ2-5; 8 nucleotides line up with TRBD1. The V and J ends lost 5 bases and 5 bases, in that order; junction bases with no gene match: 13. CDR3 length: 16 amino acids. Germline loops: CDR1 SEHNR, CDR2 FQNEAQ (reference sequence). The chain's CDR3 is CASSAQGQGIGETQYF. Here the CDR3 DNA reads TGTGCCAGCAGCGCCCAAGGACAGGGCATTGGGGAGACCCAGTACTTC. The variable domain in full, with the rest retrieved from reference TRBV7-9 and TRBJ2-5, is DTGVSQNPRHKITKRGQNVTFRCDPISEHNRLYWYRQTLGQGPEFLTYFQNEAQLEKSRLLSDRFSAERPKGSFSTLEIQRTEQGDSAMYLCASSAQGQGIGETQYFGPGTRLLVL.

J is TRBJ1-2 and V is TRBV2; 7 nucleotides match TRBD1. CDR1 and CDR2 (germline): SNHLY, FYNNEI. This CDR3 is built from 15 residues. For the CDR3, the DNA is TGTGCGATCGAGGGGACAGAACTGATCAACTATGGCTACACCTTC. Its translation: CAIEGTELINYGYTF. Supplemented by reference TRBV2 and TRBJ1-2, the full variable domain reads EPEVTQTPSHQVTQMGQEVILRCVPISNHLYFYWYRQILGQKVEFLVSFYNNEISEKSEIFDDQFSVERPDGSNFTLKIRSTKLEDSAMYFCAIEGTELINYGYTFGSGTRLTVV.

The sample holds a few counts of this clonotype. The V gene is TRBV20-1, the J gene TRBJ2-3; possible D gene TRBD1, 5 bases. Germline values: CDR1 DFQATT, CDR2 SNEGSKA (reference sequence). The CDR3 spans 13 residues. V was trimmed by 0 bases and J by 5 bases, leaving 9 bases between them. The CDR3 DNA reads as TGCAGTGCTAGAGATAGTAGGGGAGATACGCAGTATTTT. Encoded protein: CSARDSRGDTQYF.

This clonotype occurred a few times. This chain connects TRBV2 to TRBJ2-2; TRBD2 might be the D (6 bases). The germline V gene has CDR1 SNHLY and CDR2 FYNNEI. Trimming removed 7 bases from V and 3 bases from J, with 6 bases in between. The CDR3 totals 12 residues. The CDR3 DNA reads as TGTGCCAGCACGGGGGACACCGGGGAGCTGTTTTTT. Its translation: CASTGDTGELFF.